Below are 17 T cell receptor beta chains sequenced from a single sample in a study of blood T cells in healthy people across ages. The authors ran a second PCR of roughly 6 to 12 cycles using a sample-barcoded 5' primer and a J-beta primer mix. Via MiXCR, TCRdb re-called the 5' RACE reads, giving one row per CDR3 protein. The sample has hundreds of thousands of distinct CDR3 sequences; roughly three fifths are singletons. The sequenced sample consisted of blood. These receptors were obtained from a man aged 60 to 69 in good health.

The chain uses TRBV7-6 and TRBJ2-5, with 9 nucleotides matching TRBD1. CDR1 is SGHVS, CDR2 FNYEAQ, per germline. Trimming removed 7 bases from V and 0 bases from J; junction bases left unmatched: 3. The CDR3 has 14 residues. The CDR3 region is CASKRTGDQETQYF. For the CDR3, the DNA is TGTGCCAGCAAAAGGACAGGGGACCAAGAGACCCAGTACTTC. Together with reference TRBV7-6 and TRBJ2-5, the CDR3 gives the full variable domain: GAGVSQSPRYKVTKRGQDVALRCDPISGHVSLYWYRQALGQGPEFLTYFNYEAQQDKSGLPNDRFSAERPEGSISTLTIQRTEQRDSAMYRCASKRTGDQETQYFGPGTRLLVL.

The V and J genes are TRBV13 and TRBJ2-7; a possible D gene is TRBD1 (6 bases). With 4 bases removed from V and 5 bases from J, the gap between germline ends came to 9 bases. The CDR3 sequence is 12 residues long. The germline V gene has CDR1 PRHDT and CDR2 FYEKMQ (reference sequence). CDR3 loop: CASSSPGDEQYF. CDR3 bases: TGTGCCAGCAGCTCCCCAGGGGACGAGCAGTACTTC.

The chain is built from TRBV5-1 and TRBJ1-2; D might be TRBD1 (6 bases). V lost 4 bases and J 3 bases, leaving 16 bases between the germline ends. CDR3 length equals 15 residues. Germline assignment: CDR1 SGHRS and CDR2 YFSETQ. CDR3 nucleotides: TGCGCCAGCAGCCCTCATGTACAGGGTTACTATGGCTACACCTTC. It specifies CASSPHVQGYYGYTF.

The chain's CDR3 is CASSYRAGSTYEQYF. In DNA form, the CDR3 reads TGTGCCAGCAGTTACCGTGCAGGATCGACCTACGAGCAGTACTTC. The chain links TRBV6-6 to TRBJ2-7; D is ambiguous. Germline V gives CDR1 MNHNY, CDR2 SVGAGI (reference sequence). The CDR3 is made up of 15 amino acids. With 2 bases removed from V and 2 bases from J, the gap between germline ends came to 13 bases.

In DNA, the CDR3 is TGTGCCAGCAGTGAATGGAGCGGGGGGATCACAGATACGCAGTATTTT. Its protein product is CASSEWSGGITDTQYF. The rearrangement joins TRBV25-1 to TRBJ2-3; 9 bases agree with TRBD2. This CDR3 is built from 16 residues. V lost 1 base to trimming and J lost 2 bases; unmatched junction nucleotides: 4. The V gene's germline CDR1 is MGHDK and CDR2 SYGVNS.

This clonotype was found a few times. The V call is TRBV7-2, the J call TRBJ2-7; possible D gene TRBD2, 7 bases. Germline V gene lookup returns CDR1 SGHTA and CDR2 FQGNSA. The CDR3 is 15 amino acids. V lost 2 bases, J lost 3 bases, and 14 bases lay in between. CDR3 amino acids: CASSLSAGARYEQYF. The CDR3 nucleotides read TGTGCCAGCAGCTTATCTGCGGGGGCCCGCTACGAGCAGTACTTC.

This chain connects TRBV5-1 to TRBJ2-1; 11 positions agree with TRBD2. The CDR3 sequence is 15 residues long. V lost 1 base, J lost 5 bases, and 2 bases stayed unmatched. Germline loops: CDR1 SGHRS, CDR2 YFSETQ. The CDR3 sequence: CASSLSSGGHNEQFF. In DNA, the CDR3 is TGCGCCAGCAGCTTGTCTAGCGGGGGGCACAATGAGCAGTTCTTC.

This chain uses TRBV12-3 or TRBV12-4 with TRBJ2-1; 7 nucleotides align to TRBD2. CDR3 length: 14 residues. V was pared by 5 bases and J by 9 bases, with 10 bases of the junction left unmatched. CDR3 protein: CASSTGLGMSEQFF. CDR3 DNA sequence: TGTGCCAGCAGTACAGGACTAGGGATGAGTGAGCAGTTCTTC.

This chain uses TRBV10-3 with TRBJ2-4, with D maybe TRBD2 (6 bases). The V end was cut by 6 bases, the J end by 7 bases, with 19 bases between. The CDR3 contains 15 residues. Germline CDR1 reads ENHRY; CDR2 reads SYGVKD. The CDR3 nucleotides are TGTGCCATCAGATCCGGGACTGAGTTGGTGAACATTCAGTACTTC. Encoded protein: CAIRSGTELVNIQYF.

CDR3 loop: CASSYSVGGGTYEQYF. The DNA of the CDR3 is TGTGCCAGCAGTTACTCGGTTGGGGGCGGAACCTACGAGCAGTACTTC. The genes are TRBV6-5 and TRBJ2-7; D might be TRBD1 (6 bases). Germline values: CDR1 MNHEY, CDR2 SVGAGI. Deletions cut 0 bases from V and 2 bases from J, with 14 bases between. The CDR3 sequence is 16 residues long.

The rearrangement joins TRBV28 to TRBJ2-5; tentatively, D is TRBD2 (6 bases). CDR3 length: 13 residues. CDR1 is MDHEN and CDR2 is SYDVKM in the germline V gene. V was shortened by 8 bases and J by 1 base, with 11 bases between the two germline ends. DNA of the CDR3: TGTGCCAGCCTCCGGGGGAGCCAAGAGACCCAGTACTTC. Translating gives CASLRGSQETQYF.

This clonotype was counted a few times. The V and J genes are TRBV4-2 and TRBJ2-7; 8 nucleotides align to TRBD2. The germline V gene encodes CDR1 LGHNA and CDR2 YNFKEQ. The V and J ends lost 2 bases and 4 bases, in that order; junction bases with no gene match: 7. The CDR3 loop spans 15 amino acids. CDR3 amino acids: CASSQRPGGLYEQYF. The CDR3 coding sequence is TGTGCCAGCAGCCAAAGGCCGGGGGGGCTATACGAGCAGTACTTC.

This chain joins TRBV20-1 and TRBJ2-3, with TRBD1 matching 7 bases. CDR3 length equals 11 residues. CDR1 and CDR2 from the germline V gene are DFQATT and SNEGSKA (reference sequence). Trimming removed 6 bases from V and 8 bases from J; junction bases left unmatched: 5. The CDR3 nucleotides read TGCAGTGCCCCGGGACAGAGTACGCAGTATTTT. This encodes CSAPGQSTQYF.

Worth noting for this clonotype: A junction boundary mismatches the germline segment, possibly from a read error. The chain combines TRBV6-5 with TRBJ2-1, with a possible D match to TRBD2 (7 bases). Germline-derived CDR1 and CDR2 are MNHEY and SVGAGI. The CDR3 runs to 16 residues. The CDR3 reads CASSYYKGGYYNEQFF. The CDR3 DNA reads TGTGCAAGCAGTTATTACAAGGGGGGGTACTACAATGAGCAGTTCTTC.

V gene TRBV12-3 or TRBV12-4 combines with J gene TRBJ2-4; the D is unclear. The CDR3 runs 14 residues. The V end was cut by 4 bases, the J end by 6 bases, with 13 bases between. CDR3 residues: CASSSWALGNIQYF. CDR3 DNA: TGTGCCAGCAGTTCATGGGCCTTAGGAAACATTCAGTACTTC.

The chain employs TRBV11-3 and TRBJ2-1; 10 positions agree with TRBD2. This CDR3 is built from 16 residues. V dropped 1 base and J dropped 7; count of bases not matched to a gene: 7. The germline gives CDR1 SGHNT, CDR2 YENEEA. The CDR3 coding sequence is TGTGCCAGCAGCTTAGGGTCTAGCGGGGGTACGAATGAGCAGTTCTTC. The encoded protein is CASSLGSSGGTNEQFF.

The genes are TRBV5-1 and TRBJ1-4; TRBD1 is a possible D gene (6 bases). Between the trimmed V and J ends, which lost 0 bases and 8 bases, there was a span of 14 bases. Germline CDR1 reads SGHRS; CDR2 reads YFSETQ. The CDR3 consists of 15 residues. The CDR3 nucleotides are TGCGCCAGCAGCTTGGTCGCGGGGGCGCGAGAAAAACTGTTTTTT. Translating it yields CASSLVAGAREKLFF. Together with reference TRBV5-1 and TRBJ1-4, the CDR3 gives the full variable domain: KAGVTQTPRYLIKTRGQQVTLSCSPISGHRSVSWYQQTPGQGLQFLFEYFSETQRNKGNFPGRFSGRQFSNSRSEMNVSTLELGDSALYLCASSLVAGAREKLFFGSGTQLSVL.